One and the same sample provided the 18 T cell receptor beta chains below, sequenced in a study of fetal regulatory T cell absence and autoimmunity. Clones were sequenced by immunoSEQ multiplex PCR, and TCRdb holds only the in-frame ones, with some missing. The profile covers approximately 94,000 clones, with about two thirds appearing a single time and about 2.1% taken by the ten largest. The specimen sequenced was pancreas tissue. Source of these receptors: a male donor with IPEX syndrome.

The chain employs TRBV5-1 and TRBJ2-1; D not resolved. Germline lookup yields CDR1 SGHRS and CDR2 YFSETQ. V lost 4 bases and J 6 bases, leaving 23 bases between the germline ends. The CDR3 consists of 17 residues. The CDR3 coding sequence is TGCGCCAGCAGCGCGGTCCTTTCAGTGAATGGTTTCAATGAGCAGTTCTTC. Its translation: CASSAVLSVNGFNEQFF. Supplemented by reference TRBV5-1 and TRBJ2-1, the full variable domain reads KAGVTQTPRYLIKTRGQQVTLSCSPISGHRSVSWYQQTPGQGLQFLFEYFSETQRNKGNFPGRFSGRQFSNSRSEMNVSTLELGDSALYLCASSAVLSVNGFNEQFFGPGTRLTVL.

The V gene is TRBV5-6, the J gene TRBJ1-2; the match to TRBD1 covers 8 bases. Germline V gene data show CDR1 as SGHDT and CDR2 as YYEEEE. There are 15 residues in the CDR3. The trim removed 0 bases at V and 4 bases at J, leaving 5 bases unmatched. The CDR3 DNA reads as TGTGCCAGCAGCTTGGAGCGGACAGGGATCTATGGCTACACCTTC. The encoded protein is CASSLERTGIYGYTF.

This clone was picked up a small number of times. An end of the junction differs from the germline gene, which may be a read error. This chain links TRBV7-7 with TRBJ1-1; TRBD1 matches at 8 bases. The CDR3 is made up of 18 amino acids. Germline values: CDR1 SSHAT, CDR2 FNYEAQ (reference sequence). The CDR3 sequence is CASSPQPWDRTKNTEAFF. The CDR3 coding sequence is TGTGCTAGCAGCCCACAACCATGGGACAGGACAAAGAACACTGAAGCTTTCTTT.

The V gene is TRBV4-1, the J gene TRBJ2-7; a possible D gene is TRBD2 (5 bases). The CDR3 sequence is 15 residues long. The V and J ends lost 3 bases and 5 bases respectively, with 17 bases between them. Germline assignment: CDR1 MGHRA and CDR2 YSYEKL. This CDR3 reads CASSQRRGDGHEQYF. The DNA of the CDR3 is TGCGCCAGCAGCCAGCGACGGGGAGACGGGCACGAGCAGTACTTC.

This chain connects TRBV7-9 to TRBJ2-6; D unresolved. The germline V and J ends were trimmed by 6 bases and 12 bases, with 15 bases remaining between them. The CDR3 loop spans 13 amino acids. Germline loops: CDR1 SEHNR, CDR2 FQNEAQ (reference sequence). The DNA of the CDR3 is TGTGCCAGCAGTCCGGATAAGATACGCGTCCTGACTTTC. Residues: CASSPDKIRVLTF. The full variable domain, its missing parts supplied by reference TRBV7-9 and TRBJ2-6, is DTGVSQNPRHKITKRGQNVTFRCDPISEHNRLYWYRQTLGQGPEFLTYFQNEAQLEKSRLLSDRFSAERPKGSFSTLEIQRTEQGDSAMYLCASSPDKIRVLTFGAGSRLTVL.

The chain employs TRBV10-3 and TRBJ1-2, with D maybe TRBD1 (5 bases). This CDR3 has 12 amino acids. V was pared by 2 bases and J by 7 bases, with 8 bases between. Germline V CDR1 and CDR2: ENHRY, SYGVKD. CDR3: CAISEGHSGYTF. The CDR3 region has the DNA TGTGCCATCAGTGAGGGACATAGTGGCTACACCTTC.

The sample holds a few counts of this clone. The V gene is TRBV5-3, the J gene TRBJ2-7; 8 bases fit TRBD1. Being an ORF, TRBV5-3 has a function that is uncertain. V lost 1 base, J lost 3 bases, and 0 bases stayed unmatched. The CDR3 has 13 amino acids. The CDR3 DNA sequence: TGTGCCAGAAGCTTGACAGGGGGCTACGAGCAGTACTTC. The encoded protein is CARSLTGGYEQYF.

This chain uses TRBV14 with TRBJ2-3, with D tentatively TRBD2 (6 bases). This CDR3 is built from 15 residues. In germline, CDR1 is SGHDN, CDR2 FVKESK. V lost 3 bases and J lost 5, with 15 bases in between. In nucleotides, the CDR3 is TGTGCCAGCAGCCACCCCAGCCCGGGGGTAGATACGCAGTATTTT. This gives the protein CASSHPSPGVDTQYF.

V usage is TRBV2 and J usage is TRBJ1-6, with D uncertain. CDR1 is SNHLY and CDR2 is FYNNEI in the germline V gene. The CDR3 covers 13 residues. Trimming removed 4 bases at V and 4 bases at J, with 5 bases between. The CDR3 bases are TGTGCCAGCAGTGGGGGATATAATTCACCCCTCCACTTT. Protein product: CASSGGYNSPLHF.

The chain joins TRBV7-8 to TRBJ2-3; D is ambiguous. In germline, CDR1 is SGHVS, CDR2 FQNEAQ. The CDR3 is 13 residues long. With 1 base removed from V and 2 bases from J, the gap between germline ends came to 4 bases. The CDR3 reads CASSLGPTDTQYF. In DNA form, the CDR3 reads TGTGCCAGCAGCTTAGGGCCCACAGATACGCAGTATTTT.

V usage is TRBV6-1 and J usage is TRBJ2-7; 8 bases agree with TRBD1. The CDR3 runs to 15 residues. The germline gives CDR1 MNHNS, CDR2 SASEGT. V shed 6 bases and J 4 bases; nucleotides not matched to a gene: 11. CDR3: CASSERPGGGYEQYF. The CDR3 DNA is TGTGCCAGCAGCGAACGTCCAGGGGGCGGGTACGAGCAGTACTTC.

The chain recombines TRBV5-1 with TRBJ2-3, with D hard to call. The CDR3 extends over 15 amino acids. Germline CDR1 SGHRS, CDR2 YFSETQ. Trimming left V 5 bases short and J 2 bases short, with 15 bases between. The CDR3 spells CASRVLGYPTDTQYF. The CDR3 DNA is TGCGCCAGCAGGGTGCTCGGCTACCCCACAGATACGCAGTATTTT.

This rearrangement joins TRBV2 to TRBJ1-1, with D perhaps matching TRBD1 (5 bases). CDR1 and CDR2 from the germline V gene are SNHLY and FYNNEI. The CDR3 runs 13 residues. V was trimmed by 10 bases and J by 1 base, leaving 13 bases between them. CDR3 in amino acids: CATRRGRNTEAFF. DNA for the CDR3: TGTGCCACTAGGAGGGGCAGGAACACTGAAGCTTTCTTT.

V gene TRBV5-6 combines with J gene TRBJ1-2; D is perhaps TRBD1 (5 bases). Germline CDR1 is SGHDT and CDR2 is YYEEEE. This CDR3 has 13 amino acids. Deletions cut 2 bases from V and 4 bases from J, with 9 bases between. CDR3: CASSFGTPYGYTF. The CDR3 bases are TGTGCCAGCAGCTTCGGGACTCCCTATGGCTACACCTTC.

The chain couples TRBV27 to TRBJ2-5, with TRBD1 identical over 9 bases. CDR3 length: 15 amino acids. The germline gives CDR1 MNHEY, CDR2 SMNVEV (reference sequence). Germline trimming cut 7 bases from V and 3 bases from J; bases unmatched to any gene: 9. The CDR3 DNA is TGTGCCAGCACCCACTGCTGGGACAGGGAAGAGACCCAGTACTTC. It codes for CASTHCWDREETQYF.

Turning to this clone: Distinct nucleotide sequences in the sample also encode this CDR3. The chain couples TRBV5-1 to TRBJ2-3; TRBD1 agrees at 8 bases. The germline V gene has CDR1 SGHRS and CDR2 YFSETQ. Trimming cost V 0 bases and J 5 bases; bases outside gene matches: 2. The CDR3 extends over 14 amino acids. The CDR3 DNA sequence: TGCGCCAGCAGCTTGGGACAGGGGAGAGATACGCAGTATTTT. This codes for CASSLGQGRDTQYF. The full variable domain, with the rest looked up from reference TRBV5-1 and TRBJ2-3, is KAGVTQTPRYLIKTRGQQVTLSCSPISGHRSVSWYQQTPGQGLQFLFEYFSETQRNKGNFPGRFSGRQFSNSRSEMNVSTLELGDSALYLCASSLGQGRDTQYFGPGTRLTVL.

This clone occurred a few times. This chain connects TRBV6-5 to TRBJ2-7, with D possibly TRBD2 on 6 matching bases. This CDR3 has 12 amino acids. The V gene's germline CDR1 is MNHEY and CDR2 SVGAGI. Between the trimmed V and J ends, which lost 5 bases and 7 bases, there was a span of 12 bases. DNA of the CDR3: TGTGCCAGCAGTGAGAACGCGGGGGAGCAGTACTTC. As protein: CASSENAGEQYF.

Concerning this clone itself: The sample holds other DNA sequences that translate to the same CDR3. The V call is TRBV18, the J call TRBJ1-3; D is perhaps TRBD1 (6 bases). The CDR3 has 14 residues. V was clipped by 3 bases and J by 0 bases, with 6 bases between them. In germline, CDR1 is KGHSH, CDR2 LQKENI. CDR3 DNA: TGTGCCAGCTCACCGGGACACTCTGGAAACACCATATATTTT. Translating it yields CASSPGHSGNTIYF.